This TCR beta chain was profiled in a study of blood T cells in healthy people across ages. Next came a second PCR, run for about 6 to 11 cycles, which used a sample-barcoded 5' primer along with a J-beta primer mix. TCRdb fed the 5' RACE reads into MiXCR, producing one record per CDR3 protein. The table shows 600,000 to 1,000,000 distinct CDR3 sequences, with 20% to 25% occurring only once. This clonotype has at least ten counts. This CDR3 contains 15 residues. From germline, CDR1 is SEHNR and CDR2 FQNEAQ (reference sequence). The V end was cut by 1 base, the J end by 1 base, with 10 bases between. The same sample was also used in a study of T cells of mothers and their children.

Specimen: blood. This receptor was identified in a boy aged 10-17 years in good health. This rearrangement joins TRBV7-9 to TRBJ2-5, with D perhaps TRBD1 (6 bases). CDR3 DNA: TGTGCCAGCAGCTTAGACGGACAGAGCCAAGAGACCCAGTACTTC. Encoded protein: CASSLDGQSQETQYF.